This TCR beta chain was documented in a study of shared clonotypes between healthy human individuals. Memory CD4+ cells were the fraction left after CD45RA+ naive selection. Each PCR replicate from the sorted subsets contained about 210 ng DNA, which is 25,000 to 30,000 T cell genomes. The protocol was immunoSEQ multiplex PCR, while the TCRdb copy is restricted to in-frame clones and leaves out a portion. Here the sample spans about 1.4 million clones, 95% to 97% being singletons. Notes on this clone: Its target is unknown. The identical CDR3 is also encoded by other nucleotide sequences in the sample.

V lost 0 bases to trimming and J lost 5 bases; unmatched junction nucleotides: 6. Germline CDR1 is SGHRS and CDR2 is YFSETQ. This CDR3 region has 17 residues. Study-level points and caveats: Large sequencing depth failed to make sorted-subset sequencing complete, rarefaction showed. Unshared clonotypes carried lower generation probabilities than those common to all four donors.

The receptor's source is a man between 25 and 39 years old in good health. The gene calls are TRBV5-1 and TRBJ2-5, with 14 bases lining up with TRBD2. Input material: naive CD4+ T cells sorted from blood. Specified subset: CD45RA+ positively selected. CDR3 in amino acids: CASSLGLAGGLGETQYF. The CDR3 nucleotides read TGCGCCAGCAGCTTGGGACTAGCGGGAGGGCTCGGGGAGACCCAGTACTTC.